The source of this T cell receptor (beta chain) is a study of T-cell reconstitution after alpha-beta-depleted transplantation in children. Unique molecular identifiers were used in preparing the TCRbeta library. TCRdb reprocessed the PCR reads via MiXCR and lists one record per CDR3 protein. The data contain 450,000 to 700,000 distinct CDR3 sequences, around 27% of them singletons. Trimming cost V 3 bases and J 1 base; bases outside gene matches: 8. There are 17 residues in the CDR3. CDR1 MNHEY and CDR2 SVGAGI come from the germline V gene. This receptor was taken from a boy under three years old with Wiskott-Aldrich syndrome, due to receive a stem cell transplant. V and J are TRBV6-5 and TRBJ2-3, with 9 positions matching TRBD2. The sequenced sample was PBMCs, obtained before TCRalphabeta/CD19-depleted stem cell transplant. The CDR3 here is CASSYGSGSGGTDTQYF. In DNA, the CDR3 is TGTGCCAGCAGTTATGGTAGCGGGAGTGGGGGCACAGATACGCAGTATTTT.